These T cell receptor beta chains were read from a single sample in a study of siplizumab effects on memory and regulatory T cells. The method was immunoSEQ multiplex PCR; TCRdb's version includes in-frame clones alone and lacks a portion of them. The data contain approximately 120,000 clones, around 90% of them singletons. The sample was Tregs sorted from blood. These receptor sequences come from a human donor in good health. CDR3s include the opening cysteine and the closing phenylalanine or tryptophan. A D gene is named only where the DNA matches it firmly. Clone size is stated in some rows and not others, as once, few, many or a class when expanded.

j_call: TRBJ2-1
v_call: TRBV30
clone_size: -
d_call: -
cdr3_nt: TGTGCCTGGAACACGCTCAGAGGTTACAATGAGCAGTTCTTC
cdr3_aa: CAWNTLRGYNEQFF

j_call: TRBJ1-1
v_call: TRBV5-4
clone_size: -
d_call: -
cdr3_nt: TGTGCCAGCAGCCGACCGGGACGGCTTAACACTGAAGCTTTCTTT
cdr3_aa: CASSRPGRLNTEAFF

j_call: TRBJ2-1
v_call: TRBV6-5
clone_size: -
d_call: TRBD2
cdr3_nt: TGTGCCAGCAGTTACTCTCTAGCGGGATCGCCTGAGCAGTTCTTC
cdr3_aa: CASSYSLAGSPEQFF

j_call: TRBJ1-1
v_call: TRBV10-3
clone_size: -
d_call: -
cdr3_nt: TGTGCCATCAGGGGGACCGGGGTCCTCGCTGAAGCTTTCTTT
cdr3_aa: CAIRGTGVLAEAFF

j_call: TRBJ2-1
v_call: TRBV7-2
clone_size: -
d_call: -
cdr3_nt: TGTGCCAGCAGCGTAAGCGGTTACAATGAGCAGTTCTTC
cdr3_aa: CASSVSGYNEQFF

j_call: TRBJ2-1
v_call: TRBV18
clone_size: -
d_call: -
cdr3_nt: TGTGCCAGCTCACCACGAAGCTCCACCTCCTACAATGAGCAGTTCTTC
cdr3_aa: CASSPRSSTSYNEQFF

j_call: TRBJ1-4
v_call: TRBV6-6
clone_size: -
d_call: TRBD1
cdr3_nt: TGTGCCAGCAGACTACGGGGACAGGGGTCTAATGAAAAACTGTTTTTT
cdr3_aa: CASRLRGQGSNEKLFF

j_call: TRBJ1-5
v_call: TRBV28
clone_size: -
d_call: TRBD1
cdr3_nt: TGTGCCAGCAGTTTATCAGGGGGATTGCAGCCCCAGCATTTT
cdr3_aa: CASSLSGGLQPQHF

j_call: TRBJ2-6
v_call: TRBV11-2
clone_size: -
d_call: TRBD2
cdr3_nt: TGTGCCAGCAGCTTCGGCGGGAGCTCTGGGGCCAACGTCCTGACTTTC
cdr3_aa: CASSFGGSSGANVLTF

j_call: TRBJ1-1
v_call: TRBV6-1
clone_size: -
d_call: -
cdr3_nt: TGTGCCAGCAGTGAAAGAAGGGGATTTCGATTATACACTGAAGCTTTCTTT
cdr3_aa: CASSERRGFRLYTEAFF

j_call: TRBJ2-3
v_call: TRBV4-2
clone_size: -
d_call: -
cdr3_nt: TGTGCCAGCAGCCTAACTGGACTCGCCATTACAGATACGCAGTATTTT
cdr3_aa: CASSLTGLAITDTQYF

j_call: TRBJ2-3
v_call: TRBV29-1
clone_size: -
d_call: TRBD1
cdr3_nt: TGCAGCGTTCAAGGACAGGGGAGGGCAGATACGCAGTATTTT
cdr3_aa: CSVQGQGRADTQYF

j_call: TRBJ1-1
v_call: TRBV10-3
clone_size: -
d_call: TRBD1
cdr3_nt: TGTGCCACCCAGGACAGGACGAACACTGAAGCTTTCTTT
cdr3_aa: CATQDRTNTEAFF

j_call: TRBJ1-5
v_call: TRBV7-3
clone_size: -
d_call: -
cdr3_nt: TGTGCCAGCAGCTTAGATTCTGGGAATCAGCCCCAGCATTTT
cdr3_aa: CASSLDSGNQPQHF

j_call: TRBJ1-5
v_call: TRBV4-1
clone_size: -
d_call: TRBD1
cdr3_nt: TGCGCCAGCAGCCCTGACAGGGGAAGCAATCAGCCCCAGCATTTT
cdr3_aa: CASSPDRGSNQPQHF

j_call: TRBJ1-2
v_call: TRBV30
clone_size: few
d_call: -
cdr3_nt: TGTGCCTGGAGTCAGGGTTTTACTTACTATGGCTACACCTTC
cdr3_aa: CAWSQGFTYYGYTF

j_call: TRBJ2-2
v_call: TRBV7-8
clone_size: -
d_call: -
cdr3_nt: TGTGCCAGCAGCTTAGAATCGATTCTATACACCGGGGAGCTGTTTTTT
cdr3_aa: CASSLESILYTGELFF

j_call: TRBJ2-6
v_call: TRBV7-9
clone_size: once
d_call: -
cdr3_nt: TGTGCCAGCAGCATCGGACAGAAGGCTGGGGCCAACGTCCTGACTTTC
cdr3_aa: CASSIGQKAGANVLTF

j_call: TRBJ2-1
v_call: TRBV4-1
clone_size: -
d_call: TRBD2
cdr3_nt: TGCGCCAGCAGCCGAGGGAGCGGGAGTATCAATGAGCAGTTCTTC
cdr3_aa: CASSRGSGSINEQFF

j_call: TRBJ1-5
v_call: TRBV7-9
clone_size: -
d_call: TRBD1
cdr3_nt: TGTGCCAGCAGCTCAGACAGGGGGGATCAGCCCCAGCATTTT
cdr3_aa: CASSSDRGDQPQHF

j_call: TRBJ2-3
v_call: TRBV6-1
clone_size: -
d_call: TRBD1
cdr3_nt: TGTGCCAGCAGGGAGACAGGGTTTGGAGATACGCAGTATTTT
cdr3_aa: CASRETGFGDTQYF

j_call: TRBJ2-2
v_call: TRBV19
clone_size: -
d_call: -
cdr3_nt: TGTGCCAGTAGTATAGTAGCGGTTTATTCCGGGGAGCTGTTTTTT
cdr3_aa: CASSIVAVYSGELFF

j_call: TRBJ2-3
v_call: TRBV19
clone_size: -
d_call: -
cdr3_nt: TGTGCCAGTAGTGGGCCCCTTCTTGGCACAGATACGCAGTATTTT
cdr3_aa: CASSGPLLGTDTQYF

j_call: TRBJ1-5
v_call: TRBV6-6
clone_size: -
d_call: -
cdr3_nt: TGTGCCAGCAGTTACCCAGGGGTTAGCAATCAGCCCCAGCATTTT
cdr3_aa: CASSYPGVSNQPQHF

j_call: TRBJ2-7
v_call: TRBV7-8
clone_size: -
d_call: TRBD1
cdr3_nt: TGTGCCAGCAGAGGACAGGACTCCTACGAGCAGTACTTC
cdr3_aa: CASRGQDSYEQYF

j_call: TRBJ1-1
v_call: TRBV18
clone_size: once
d_call: TRBD1
cdr3_nt: TGTGCCAGCTTAGAGACAGGGGCCACTGAAGCTTTCTTT
cdr3_aa: CASLETGATEAFF

j_call: TRBJ1-4
v_call: TRBV29-1
clone_size: once
d_call: -
cdr3_nt: TGCAGCGCATGGACAGCTAATGAAAAACTGTTTTTT
cdr3_aa: CSAWTANEKLFF